This T cell receptor beta chain was sequenced for a study of cytomegalovirus exposure and HLA in healthy donors. Whole-study findings and limits: By HLA locus, TCR association rates varied in a later analysis, with DRB1 showing the most and HLA-C the fewest.

It was with 60 Vbeta and 13 Jbeta primers that the PCR ran. The repertoire was sequenced with immunoSEQ multiplex PCR; TCRdb's copy has only in-frame clones and lacks some. Found here are about 150,000 clones, 75% to 80% of them singletons; the top ten hold under 3%. Trimming cost V 2 bases and J 5 bases, with 10 bases left between them. Germline CDR1 and CDR2: SGHNT and YYREEE (reference sequence). This CDR3 has 13 residues. Notes on this clone: The antigen is not known.

The clonotype comes from a man aged 35-49 years in good health and CMV-seropositive. This chain uses TRBV5-4 with TRBJ2-5; the D gene is possibly TRBD2 (6 bases). The sequenced sample consisted of PBMCs. The CDR3 DNA follows: TGTGCCAGCAGCTTTTCGGGAGTCGAGACCCAGTACTTC. This sequence encodes CASSFSGVETQYF.